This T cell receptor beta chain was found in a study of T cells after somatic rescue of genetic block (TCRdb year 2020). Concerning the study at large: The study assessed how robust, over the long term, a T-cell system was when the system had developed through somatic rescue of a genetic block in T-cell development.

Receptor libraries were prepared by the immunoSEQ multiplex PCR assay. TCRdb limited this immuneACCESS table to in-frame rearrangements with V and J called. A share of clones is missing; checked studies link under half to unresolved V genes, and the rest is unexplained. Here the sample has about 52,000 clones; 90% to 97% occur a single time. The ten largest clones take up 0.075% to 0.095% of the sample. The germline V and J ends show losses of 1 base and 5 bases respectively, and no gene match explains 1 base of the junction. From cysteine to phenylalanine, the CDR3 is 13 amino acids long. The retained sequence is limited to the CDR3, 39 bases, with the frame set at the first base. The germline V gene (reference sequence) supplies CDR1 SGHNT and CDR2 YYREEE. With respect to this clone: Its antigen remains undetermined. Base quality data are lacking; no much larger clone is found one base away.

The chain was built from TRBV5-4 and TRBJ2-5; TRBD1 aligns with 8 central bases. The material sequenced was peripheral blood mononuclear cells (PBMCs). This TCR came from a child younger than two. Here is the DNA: TGTGCCAGCAGCTTGCAGGGGGCGGAGACCCAGTACTTC. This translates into CASSLQGAETQYF.